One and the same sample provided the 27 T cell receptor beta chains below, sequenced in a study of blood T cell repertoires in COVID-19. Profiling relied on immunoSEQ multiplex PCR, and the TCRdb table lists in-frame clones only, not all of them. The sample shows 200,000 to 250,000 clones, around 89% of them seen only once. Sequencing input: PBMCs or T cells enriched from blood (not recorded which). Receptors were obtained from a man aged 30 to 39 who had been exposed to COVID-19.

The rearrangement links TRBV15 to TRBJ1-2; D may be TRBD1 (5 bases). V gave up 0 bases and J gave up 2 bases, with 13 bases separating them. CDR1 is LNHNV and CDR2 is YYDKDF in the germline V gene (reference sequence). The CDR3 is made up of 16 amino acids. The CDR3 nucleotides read TGTGCCACCAGCAGAGATATCGGCAGGGCCAACTATGGCTACACCTTC. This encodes CATSRDIGRANYGYTF.

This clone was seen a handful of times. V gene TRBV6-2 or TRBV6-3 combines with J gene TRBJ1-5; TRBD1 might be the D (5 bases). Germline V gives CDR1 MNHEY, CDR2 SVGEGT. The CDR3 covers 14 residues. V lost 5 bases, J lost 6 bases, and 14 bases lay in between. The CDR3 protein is CASSPGGAPQPQHF. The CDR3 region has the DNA TGTGCCAGCAGTCCGGGAGGGGCCCCTCAGCCCCAGCATTTT.

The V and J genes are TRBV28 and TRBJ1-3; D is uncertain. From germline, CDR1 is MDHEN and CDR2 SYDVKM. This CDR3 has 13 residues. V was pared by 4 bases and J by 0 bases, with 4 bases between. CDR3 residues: CASSSGSGNTIYF. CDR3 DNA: TGTGCCAGCAGTTCCGGCTCTGGAAACACCATATATTTT.

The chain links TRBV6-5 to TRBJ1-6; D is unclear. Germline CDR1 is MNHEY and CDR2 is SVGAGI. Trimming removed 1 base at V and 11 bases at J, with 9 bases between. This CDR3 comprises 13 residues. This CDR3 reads CASSYLRNAPLHF. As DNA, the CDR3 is TGTGCCAGCAGTTACTTGCGGAACGCACCCCTCCACTTT.

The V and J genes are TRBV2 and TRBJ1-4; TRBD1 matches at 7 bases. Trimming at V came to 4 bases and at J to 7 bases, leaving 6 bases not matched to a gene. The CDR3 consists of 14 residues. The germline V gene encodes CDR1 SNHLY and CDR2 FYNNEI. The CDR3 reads CASSGQGRIEKLFF. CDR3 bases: TGTGCCAGCAGTGGACAGGGACGGATTGAAAAACTGTTTTTT.

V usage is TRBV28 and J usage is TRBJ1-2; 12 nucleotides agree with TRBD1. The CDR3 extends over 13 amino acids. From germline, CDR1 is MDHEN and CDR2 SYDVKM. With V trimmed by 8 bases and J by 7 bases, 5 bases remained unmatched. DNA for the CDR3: TGTGCCAGCCGGGACAGGGGGCTTTCTGGCTACACCTTC. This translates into CASRDRGLSGYTF.

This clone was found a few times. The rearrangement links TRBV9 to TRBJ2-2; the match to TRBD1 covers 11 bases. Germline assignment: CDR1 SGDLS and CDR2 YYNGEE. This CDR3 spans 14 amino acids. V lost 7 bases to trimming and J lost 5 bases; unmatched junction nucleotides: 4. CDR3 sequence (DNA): TGTGCCAGCGCCGGGACAGGGGGGACCGGGGAGCTGTTTTTT. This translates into CASAGTGGTGELFF.

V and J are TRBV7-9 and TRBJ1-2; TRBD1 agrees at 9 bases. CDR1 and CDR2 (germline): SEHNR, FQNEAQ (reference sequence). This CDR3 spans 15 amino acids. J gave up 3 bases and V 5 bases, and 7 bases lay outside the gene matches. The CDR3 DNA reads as TGTGCCAGCAGCCCACAGGGGGCTGGGGACTATGGCTACACCTTC. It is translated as CASSPQGAGDYGYTF.

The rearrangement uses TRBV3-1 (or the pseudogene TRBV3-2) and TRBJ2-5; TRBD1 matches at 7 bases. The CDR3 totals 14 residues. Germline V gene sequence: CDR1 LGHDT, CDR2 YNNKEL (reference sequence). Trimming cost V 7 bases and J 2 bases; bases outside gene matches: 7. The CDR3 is CASTRQGLQETQYF. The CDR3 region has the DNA TGTGCCAGCACCCGACAGGGCCTACAAGAGACCCAGTACTTC.

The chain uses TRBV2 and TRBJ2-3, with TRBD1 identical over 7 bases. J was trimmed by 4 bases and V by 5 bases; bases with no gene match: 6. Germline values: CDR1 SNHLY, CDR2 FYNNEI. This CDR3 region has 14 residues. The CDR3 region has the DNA TGTGCCAGCAGTCCTGACAGGGCGGCAGATACGCAGTATTTT. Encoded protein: CASSPDRAADTQYF. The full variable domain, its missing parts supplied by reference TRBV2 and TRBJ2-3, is EPEVTQTPSHQVTQMGQEVILRCVPISNHLYFYWYRQILGQKVEFLVSFYNNEISEKSEIFDDQFSVERPDGSNFTLKIRSTKLEDSAMYFCASSPDRAADTQYFGPGTRLTVL.

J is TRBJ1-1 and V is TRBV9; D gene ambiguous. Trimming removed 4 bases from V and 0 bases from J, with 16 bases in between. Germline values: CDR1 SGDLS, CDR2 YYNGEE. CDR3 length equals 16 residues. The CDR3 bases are TGTGCCAGCAGCCCCGATGGGTACAGCATGAACACTGAAGCTTTCTTT. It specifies CASSPDGYSMNTEAFF.

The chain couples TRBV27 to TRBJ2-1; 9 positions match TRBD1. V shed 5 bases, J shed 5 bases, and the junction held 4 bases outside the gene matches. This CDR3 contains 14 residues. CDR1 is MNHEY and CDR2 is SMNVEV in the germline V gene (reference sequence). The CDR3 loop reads CASSLDRGDNEQFF. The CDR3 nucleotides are TGTGCCAGCAGTCTTGACAGGGGGGACAATGAGCAGTTCTTC.

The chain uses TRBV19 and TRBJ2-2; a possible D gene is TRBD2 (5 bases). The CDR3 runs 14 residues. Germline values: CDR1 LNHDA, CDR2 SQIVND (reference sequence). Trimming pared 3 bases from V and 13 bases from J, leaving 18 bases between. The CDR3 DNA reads TGTGCCAGTAGTATTGGGTCGGGGTCGGGCAGGCTGTTTTTT. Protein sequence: CASSIGSGSGRLFF. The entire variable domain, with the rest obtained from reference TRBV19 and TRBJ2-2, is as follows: DGGITQSPKYLFRKEGQNVTLSCEQNLNHDAMYWYRQDPGQGLRLIYYSQIVNDFQKGDIAEGYSVSREKKESFPLTVTSAQKNPTAFYLCASSIGSGSGRLFFGEGSRLTVL.

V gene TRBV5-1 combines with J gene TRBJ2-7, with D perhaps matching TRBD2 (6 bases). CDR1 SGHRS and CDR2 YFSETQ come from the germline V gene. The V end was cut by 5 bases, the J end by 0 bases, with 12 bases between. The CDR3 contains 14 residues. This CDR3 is CASSPQGLSYEQYF. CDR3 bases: TGCGCCAGCAGTCCCCAGGGACTCTCCTACGAGCAGTACTTC.

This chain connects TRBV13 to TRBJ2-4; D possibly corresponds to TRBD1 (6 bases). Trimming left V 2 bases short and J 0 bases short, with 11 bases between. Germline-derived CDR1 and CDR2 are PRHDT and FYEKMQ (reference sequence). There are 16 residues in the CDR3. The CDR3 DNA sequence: TGTGCCAGCAGCTTATCAGGGGCTCTAGCCAAAAACATTCAGTACTTC. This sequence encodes CASSLSGALAKNIQYF. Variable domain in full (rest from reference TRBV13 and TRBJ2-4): AAGVIQSPRHLIKEKRETATLKCYPIPRHDTVYWYQQGPGQDPQFLISFYEKMQSDKGSIPDRFSAQQFSDYHSELNMSSLELGDSALYFCASSLSGALAKNIQYFGAGTRLSVL.

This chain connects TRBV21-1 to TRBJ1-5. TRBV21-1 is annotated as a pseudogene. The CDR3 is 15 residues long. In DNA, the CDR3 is TGTGCCAGCAGCAAGATGCGTTTTAGCAATCAGCCCCAGCATTTT. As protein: CASSKMRFSNQPQHF.

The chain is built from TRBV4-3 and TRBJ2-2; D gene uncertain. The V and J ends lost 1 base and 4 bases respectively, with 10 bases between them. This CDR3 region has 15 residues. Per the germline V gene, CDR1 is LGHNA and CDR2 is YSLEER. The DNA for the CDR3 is TGCGCCAGCAGCCAAGTTTCGGGTGGCACCGGGGAGCTGTTTTTT. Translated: CASSQVSGGTGELFF.

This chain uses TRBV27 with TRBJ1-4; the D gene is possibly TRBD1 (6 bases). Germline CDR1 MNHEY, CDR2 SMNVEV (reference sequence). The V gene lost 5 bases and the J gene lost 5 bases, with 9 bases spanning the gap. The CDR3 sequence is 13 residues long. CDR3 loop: CASSGGANEKLFF. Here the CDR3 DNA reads TGTGCCAGCAGTGGGGGGGCGAATGAAAAACTGTTTTTT.

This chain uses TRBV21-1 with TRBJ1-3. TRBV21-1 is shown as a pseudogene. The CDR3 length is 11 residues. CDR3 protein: CARAEGNTIYF. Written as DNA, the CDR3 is TGTGCCAGGGCGGAGGGAAACACCATATATTTT.

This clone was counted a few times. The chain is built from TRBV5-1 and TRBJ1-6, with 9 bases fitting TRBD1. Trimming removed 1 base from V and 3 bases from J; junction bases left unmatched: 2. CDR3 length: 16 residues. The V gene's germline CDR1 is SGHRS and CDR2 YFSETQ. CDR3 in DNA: TGCGCCAGCAGCTTGTCGGGACAGGGCTATAATTCACCCCTCCACTTT. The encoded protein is CASSLSGQGYNSPLHF.

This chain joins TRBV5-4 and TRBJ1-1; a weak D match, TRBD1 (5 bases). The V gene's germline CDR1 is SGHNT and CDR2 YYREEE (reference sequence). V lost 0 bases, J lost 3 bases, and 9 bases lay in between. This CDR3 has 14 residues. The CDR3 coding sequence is TGTGCCAGCAGCTTGGTCAGCAGGGACACTGAAGCTTTCTTT. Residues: CASSLVSRDTEAFF.

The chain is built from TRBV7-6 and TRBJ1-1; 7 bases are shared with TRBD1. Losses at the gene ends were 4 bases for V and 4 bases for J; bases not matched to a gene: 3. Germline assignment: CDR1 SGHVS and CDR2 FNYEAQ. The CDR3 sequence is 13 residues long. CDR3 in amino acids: CASSSAGGTEAFF. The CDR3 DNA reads TGTGCCAGCAGCTCCGCAGGGGGCACTGAAGCTTTCTTT.

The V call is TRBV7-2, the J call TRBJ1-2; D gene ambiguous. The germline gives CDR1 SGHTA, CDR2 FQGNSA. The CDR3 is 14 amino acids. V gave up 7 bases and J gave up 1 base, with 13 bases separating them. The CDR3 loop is CASTPLRVNYGYTF. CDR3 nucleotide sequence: TGTGCCAGCACACCACTGAGGGTTAACTATGGCTACACCTTC.

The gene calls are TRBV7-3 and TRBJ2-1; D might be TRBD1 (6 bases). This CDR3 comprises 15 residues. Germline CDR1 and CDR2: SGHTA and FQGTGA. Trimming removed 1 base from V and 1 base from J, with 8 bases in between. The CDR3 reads CASSLIRGSYNEQFF. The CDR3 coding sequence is TGTGCCAGCAGCTTAATCAGGGGTTCCTACAATGAGCAGTTCTTC.

The CDR3 region has the DNA TGCGCCAGCAGCCAAGTTAGTCTAGTTGGGACCCAGTACTTC. It codes for CASSQVSLVGTQYF. The chain recombines TRBV4-1 with TRBJ2-5; no reliable D call. Trimming stripped 1 base from V and 7 bases from J, with 13 bases between. Germline CDR1 is MGHRA and CDR2 is YSYEKL. The CDR3 spans 14 residues.

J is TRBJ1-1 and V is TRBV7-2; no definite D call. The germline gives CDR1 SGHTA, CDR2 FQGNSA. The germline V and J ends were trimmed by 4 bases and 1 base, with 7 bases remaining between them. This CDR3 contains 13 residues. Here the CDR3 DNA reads TGTGCCAGCAGCTCCCCAGGGAACACTGAAGCTTTCTTT. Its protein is CASSSPGNTEAFF.

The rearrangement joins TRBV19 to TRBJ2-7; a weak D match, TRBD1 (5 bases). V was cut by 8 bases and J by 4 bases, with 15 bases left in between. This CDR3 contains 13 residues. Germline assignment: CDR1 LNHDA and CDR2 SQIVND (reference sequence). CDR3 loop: CASQDDRTYEQYF. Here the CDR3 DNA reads TGTGCCAGTCAAGATGACAGAACGTACGAGCAGTACTTC.